Below, one TCR beta chain is given with its context. A much larger clone differs from this one at a single base, so this may be a read error. This entry belongs to a study of CD8 T cells in ankylosing spondylitis. The CDR3 contains 15 residues. V dropped 4 bases and J dropped 3 bases, with 16 bases sitting between them. The germline gives CDR1 LGHNA, CDR2 YNFKEQ. Using its own MiXCR run on the 5' RACE reads, TCRdb lists one record per CDR3 protein. Among tens of thousands of distinct CDR3 sequences listed, about a tenth were seen once. This chain uses TRBV4-2 with TRBJ2-7, with D tentatively TRBD2 (5 bases). Sequenced sample: blood, either unsorted or a sorted T cell fraction (not recorded which). The TCR comes from a male donor with ankylosing spondylitis or in good health (not recorded which). As DNA, the CDR3 is TGTGCCAGCAGCCCTGGGAGCCTCGCTTACTACGAGCAGTACTTC. This codes for CASSPGSLAYYEQYF.